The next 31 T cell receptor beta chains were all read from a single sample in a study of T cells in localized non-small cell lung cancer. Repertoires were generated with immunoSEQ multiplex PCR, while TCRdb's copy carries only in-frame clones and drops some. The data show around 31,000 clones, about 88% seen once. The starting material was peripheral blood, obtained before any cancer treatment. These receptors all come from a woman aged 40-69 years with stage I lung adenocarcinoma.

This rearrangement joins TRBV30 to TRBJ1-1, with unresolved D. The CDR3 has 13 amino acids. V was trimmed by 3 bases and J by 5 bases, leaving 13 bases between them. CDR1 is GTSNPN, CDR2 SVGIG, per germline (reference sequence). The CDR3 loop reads CAWSRNPGTEAFF. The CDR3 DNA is TGTGCCTGGAGCCGGAATCCGGGGACTGAAGCTTTCTTT.

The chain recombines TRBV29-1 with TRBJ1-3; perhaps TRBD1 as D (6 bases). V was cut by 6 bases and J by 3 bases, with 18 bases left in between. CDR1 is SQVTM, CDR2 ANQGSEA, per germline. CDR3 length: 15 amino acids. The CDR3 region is CSVGAGGSVGNTIYF. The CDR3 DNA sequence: TGCAGCGTGGGGGCCGGGGGCTCGGTTGGAAACACCATATATTTT.

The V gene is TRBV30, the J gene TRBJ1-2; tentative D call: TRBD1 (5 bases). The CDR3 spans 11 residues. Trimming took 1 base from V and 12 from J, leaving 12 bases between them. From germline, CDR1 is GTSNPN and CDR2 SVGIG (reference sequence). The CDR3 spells CAWSGADINTF. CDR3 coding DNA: TGTGCCTGGAGTGGGGCGGACATTAACACCTTC.

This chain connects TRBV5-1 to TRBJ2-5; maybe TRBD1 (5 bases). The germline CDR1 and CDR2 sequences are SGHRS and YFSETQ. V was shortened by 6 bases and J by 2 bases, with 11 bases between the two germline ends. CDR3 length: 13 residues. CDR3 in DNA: TGCGCCAGCAAGGAGACAGTACAAGAGACCCAGTACTTC. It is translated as CASKETVQETQYF.

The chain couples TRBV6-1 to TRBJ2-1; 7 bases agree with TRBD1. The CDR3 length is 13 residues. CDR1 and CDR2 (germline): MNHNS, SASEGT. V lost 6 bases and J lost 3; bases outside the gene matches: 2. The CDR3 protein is CASSGTDYNEQFF. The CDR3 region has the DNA TGTGCCAGCAGCGGGACAGACTACAATGAGCAGTTCTTC.

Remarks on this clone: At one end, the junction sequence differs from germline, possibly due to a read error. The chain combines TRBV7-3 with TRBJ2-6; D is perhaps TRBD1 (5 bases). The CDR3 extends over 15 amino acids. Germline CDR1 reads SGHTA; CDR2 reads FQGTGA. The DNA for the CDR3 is TGTGCCAGCAGCTTCGGTGGATCTGGGGCCGACGTCCTGACTTTC. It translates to CASSFGGSGADVLTF. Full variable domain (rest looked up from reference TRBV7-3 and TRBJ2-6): GAGVSQTPSNKVTEKGKYVELRCDPISGHTALYWYRQSLGQGPEFLIYFQGTGAADDSGLPNDRFFAVRPEGSVSTLKIQRTERGDSAVYLCASSFGGSGADVLTFGAGSRLTVL.

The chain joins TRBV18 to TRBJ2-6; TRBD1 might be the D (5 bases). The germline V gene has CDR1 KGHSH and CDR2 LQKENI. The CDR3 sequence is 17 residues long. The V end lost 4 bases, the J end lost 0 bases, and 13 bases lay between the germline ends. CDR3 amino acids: CASSLSGQISGANVLTF. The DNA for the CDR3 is TGTGCCAGCTCACTGTCAGGACAAATCTCTGGGGCCAACGTCCTGACTTTC.

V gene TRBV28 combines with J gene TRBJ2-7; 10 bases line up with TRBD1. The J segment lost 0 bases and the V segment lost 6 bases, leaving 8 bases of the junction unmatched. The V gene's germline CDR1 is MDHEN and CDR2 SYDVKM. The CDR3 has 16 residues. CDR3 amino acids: CASSSSGQGGSYEQYF. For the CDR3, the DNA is TGTGCCAGCAGCTCCAGCGGACAGGGGGGCTCCTACGAGCAGTACTTC. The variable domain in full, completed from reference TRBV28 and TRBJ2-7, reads DVKVTQSSRYLVKRTGEKVFLECVQDMDHENMFWYRQDPGLGLRLIYFSYDVKMKEKGDIPEGYSVSREKKERFSLILESASTNQTSMYLCASSSSGQGGSYEQYFGPGTRLTVT.

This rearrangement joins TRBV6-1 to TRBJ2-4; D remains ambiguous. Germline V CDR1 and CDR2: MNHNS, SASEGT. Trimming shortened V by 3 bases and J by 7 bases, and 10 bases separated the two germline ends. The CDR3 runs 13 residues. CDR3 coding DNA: TGTGCCAGCAGTGACAAGGGTGGGAACATTCAGTACTTC. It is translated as CASSDKGGNIQYF.

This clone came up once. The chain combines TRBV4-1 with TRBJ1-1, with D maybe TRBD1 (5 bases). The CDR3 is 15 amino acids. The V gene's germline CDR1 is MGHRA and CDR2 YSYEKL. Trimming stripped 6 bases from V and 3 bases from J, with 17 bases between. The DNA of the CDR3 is TGCGCCAGCAGGGATCGAGTTCAGGGATACACTGAAGCTTTCTTT. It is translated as CASRDRVQGYTEAFF.

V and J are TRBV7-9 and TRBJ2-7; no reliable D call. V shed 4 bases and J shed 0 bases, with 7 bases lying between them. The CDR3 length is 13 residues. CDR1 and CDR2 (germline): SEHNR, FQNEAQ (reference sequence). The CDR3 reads CASSSRSSYEQYF. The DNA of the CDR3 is TGTGCCAGCAGCTCTAGGAGCTCCTACGAGCAGTACTTC.

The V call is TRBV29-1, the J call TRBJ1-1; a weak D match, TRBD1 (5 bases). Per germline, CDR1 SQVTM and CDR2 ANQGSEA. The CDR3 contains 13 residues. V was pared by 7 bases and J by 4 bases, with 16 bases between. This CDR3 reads CSAEGGGGTEAFF. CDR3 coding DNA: TGCAGCGCCGAGGGCGGGGGGGGCACTGAAGCTTTCTTT.

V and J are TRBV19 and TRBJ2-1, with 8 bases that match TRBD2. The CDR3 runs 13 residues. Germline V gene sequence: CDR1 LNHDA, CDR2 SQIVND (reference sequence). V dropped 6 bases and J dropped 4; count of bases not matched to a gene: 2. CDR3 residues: CASRREGYNEQFF. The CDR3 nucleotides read TGTGCCAGTAGACGGGAGGGATACAATGAGCAGTTCTTC.

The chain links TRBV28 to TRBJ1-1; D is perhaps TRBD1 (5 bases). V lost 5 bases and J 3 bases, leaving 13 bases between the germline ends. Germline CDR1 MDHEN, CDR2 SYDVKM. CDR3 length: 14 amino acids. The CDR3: CASSQRPGHTEAFF. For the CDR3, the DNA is TGTGCCAGCAGTCAGCGTCCGGGGCACACTGAAGCTTTCTTT.

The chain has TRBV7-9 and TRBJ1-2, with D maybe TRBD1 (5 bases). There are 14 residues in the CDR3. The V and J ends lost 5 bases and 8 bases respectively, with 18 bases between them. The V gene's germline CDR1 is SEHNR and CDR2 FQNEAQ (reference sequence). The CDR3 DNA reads TGTGCCAGCAGCACAGGACGGGGAGCCGGGGGCTACACCTTC. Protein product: CASSTGRGAGGYTF.

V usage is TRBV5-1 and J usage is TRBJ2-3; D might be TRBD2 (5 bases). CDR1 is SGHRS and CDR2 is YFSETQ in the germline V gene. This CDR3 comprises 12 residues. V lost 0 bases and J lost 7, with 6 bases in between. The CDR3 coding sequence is TGCGCCAGCAGCTTGGAGACTAATACGCAGTATTTT. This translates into CASSLETNTQYF.

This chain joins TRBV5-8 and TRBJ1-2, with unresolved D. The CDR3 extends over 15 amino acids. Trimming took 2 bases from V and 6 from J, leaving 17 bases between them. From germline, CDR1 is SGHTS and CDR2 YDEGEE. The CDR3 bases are TGTGCCAGCAGCTTAGTTAGAATAGCCGTTGATGGCTACACCTTC. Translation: CASSLVRIAVDGYTF.

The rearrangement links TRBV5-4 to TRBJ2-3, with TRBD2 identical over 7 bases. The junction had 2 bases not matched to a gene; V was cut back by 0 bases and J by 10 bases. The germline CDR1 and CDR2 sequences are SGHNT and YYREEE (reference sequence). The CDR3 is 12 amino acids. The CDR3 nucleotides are TGTGCCAGCAGCTTGGGACTAGCTGCGCAGTATTTT. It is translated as CASSLGLAAQYF.

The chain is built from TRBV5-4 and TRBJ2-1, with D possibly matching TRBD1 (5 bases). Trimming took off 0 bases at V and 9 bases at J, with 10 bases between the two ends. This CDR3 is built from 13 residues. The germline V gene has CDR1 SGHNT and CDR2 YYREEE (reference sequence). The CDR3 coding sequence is TGTGCCAGCAGCTTGGAAGTAGGGGCTGAGCAGTTCTTC. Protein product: CASSLEVGAEQFF.

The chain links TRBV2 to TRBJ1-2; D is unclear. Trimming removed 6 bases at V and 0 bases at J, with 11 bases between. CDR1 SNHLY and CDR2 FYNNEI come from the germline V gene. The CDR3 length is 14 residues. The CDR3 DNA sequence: TGTGCCAGCAGACCCCGGGCTGCTAACTATGGCTACACCTTC. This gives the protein CASRPRAANYGYTF. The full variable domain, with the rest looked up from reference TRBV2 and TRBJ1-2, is EPEVTQTPSHQVTQMGQEVILRCVPISNHLYFYWYRQILGQKVEFLVSFYNNEISEKSEIFDDQFSVERPDGSNFTLKIRSTKLEDSAMYFCASRPRAANYGYTFGSGTRLTVV.

CDR3 sequence reads: CASSWGESSYNEQFF. DNA for the CDR3: TGTGCCAGCAGTTGGGGAGAGAGCTCCTACAATGAGCAGTTCTTC. The chain has TRBV28 and TRBJ2-1, with D tentatively TRBD2 (5 bases). This CDR3 is 15 amino acids long. V lost 4 bases and J 0 bases, leaving 10 bases between the germline ends. Germline CDR1 and CDR2: MDHEN and SYDVKM.

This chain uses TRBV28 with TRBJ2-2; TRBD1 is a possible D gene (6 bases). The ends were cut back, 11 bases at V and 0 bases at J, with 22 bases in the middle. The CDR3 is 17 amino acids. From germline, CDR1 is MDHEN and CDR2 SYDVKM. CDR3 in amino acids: CAAAGASRSTNTGELFF. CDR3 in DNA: TGTGCCGCGGCAGGGGCGTCGAGATCTACGAACACCGGGGAGCTGTTTTTT.

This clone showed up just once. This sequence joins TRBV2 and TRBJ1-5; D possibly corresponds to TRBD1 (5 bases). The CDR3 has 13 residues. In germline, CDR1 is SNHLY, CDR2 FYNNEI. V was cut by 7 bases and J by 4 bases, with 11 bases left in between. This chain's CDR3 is CASKWEGNQPQHF. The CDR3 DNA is TGTGCCAGCAAATGGGAGGGGAATCAGCCCCAGCATTTT.

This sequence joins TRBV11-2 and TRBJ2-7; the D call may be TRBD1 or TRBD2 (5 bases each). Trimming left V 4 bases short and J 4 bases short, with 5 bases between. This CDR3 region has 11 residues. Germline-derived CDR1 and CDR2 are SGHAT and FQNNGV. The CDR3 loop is CASSWGYEQYF. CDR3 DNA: TGTGCCAGCAGCTGGGGGTACGAGCAGTACTTC.

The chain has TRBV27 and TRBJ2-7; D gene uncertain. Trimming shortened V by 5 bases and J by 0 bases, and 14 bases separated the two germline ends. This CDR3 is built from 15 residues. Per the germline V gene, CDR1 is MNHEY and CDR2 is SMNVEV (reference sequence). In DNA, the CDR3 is TGTGCCAGCAGTACCGGAAGGGTCAACTCCTACGAGCAGTACTTC. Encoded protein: CASSTGRVNSYEQYF.

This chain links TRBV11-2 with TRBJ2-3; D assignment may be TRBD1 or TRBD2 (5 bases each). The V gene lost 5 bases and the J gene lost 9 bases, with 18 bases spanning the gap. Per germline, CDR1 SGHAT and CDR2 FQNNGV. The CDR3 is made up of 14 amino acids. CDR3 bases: TGTGCCAGCAGCCTCCCCGGGACGGATAGAACGCAGTATTTT. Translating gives CASSLPGTDRTQYF.

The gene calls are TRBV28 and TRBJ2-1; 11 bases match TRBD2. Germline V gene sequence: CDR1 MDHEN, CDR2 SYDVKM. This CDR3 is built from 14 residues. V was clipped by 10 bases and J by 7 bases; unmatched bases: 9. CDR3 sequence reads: CATTASGRRNEQFF. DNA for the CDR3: TGTGCCACCACCGCTAGCGGGAGGAGGAATGAGCAGTTCTTC.

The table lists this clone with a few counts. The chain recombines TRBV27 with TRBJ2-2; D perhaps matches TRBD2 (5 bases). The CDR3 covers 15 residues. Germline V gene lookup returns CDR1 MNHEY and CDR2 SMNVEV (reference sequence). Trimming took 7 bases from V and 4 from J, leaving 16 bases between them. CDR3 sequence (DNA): TGTGCCAGCACCTCCGGGGAGTTCCTCACCGGGGAGCTGTTTTTT. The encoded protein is CASTSGEFLTGELFF.

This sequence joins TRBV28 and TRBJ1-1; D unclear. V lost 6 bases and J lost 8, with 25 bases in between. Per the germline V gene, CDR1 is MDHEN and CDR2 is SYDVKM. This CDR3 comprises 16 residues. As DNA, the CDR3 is TGTGCCAGCAGGCGACCTTCGCTGAACGGTTTCCGAGAAGCTTTCTTT. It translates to CASRRPSLNGFREAFF.

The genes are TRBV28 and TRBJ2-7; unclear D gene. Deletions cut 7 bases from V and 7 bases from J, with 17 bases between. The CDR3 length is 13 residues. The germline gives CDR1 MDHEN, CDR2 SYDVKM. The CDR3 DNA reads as TGTGCCAGCAACCCTATGAGACTGACTGAGCAGTACTTC. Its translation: CASNPMRLTEQYF.

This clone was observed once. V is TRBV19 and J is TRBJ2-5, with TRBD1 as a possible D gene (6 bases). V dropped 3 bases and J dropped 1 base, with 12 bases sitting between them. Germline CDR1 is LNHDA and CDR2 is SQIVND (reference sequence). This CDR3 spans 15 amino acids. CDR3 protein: CASSIRGWSQETQYF. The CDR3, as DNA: TGTGCCAGTAGTATCAGGGGATGGTCCCAAGAGACCCAGTACTTC.